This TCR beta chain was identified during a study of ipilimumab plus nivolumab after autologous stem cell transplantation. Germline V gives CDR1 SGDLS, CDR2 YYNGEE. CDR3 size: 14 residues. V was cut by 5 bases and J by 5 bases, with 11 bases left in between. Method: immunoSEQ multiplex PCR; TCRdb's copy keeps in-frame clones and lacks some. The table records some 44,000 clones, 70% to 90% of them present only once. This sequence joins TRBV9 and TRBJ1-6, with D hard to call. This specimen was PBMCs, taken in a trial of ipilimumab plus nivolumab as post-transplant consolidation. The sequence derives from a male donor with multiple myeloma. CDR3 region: CASSWTENNSPLHF. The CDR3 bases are TGTGCCAGCAGTTGGACCGAGAATAATTCACCCCTCCACTTT.